Below are 3 T cell receptor beta chains sequenced from a single sample in a study of Graves' ophthalmopathy and Graves' hyperthyroidism. RNA served as the template for amplifying TCR beta CDR3 regions. Scientists carried out first-round RT-PCR using HTBI primers and then a second-round multiplex PCR. In TCRdb, the multiplex PCR reads were re-called with MiXCR into one record per CDR3 protein. Of almost 750,000 distinct CDR3 sequences in the sample, 40% are singletons; the top ten hold approximately 43%. Sequencing was carried out using peripheral blood. These receptors were obtained from an adult man with Graves' ophthalmopathy.

Turning to this clonotype: One end of the junction is discordant with germline, which a read error may explain. This chain connects TRBV2 to TRBJ2-7, with no clear D. The CDR3 length is 13 residues. Germline CDR1 and CDR2: SNHLY and FYNNEI. In DNA, the CDR3 is TGCGCCAGCAGAGTTGACAATGCCTACGAGCAGTACTTC. This codes for CASRVDNAYEQYF.

The chain carries TRBV25-1 and TRBJ2-2, with TRBD1 matching 7 bases. Losses at the gene ends were 11 bases for V and 9 bases for J; bases not matched to a gene: 15. Germline V gene data show CDR1 as MGHDK and CDR2 as SYGVNS. The CDR3 length is 14 residues. CDR3: CAWSVLTGIRELFF. The CDR3 coding sequence is TGTGCCTGGAGTGTCTTGACAGGGATCAGGGAGCTGTTTTTT. The whole variable domain, remainder taken from reference TRBV25-1 and TRBJ2-2, is EADIYQTPRYLVIGTGKKITLECSQTMGHDKMYWYQQDPGMELHLIHYSYGVNSTEKGDLSSESTVSRIRTEHFPLTLESARPSHTSQYLCAWSVLTGIRELFFGEGSRLTVL.

The chain combines TRBV25-1 with TRBJ1-6; TRBD1 agrees at 8 bases. With 6 bases clipped from V and 9 bases from J, the junction kept 10 bases outside the gene matches. The CDR3 totals 15 residues. Germline V gives CDR1 MGHDK, CDR2 SYGVNS. Written as DNA, the CDR3 is TGTGCCAGCAGCCGAGGACAGGGAGGAAGTTCACCCCTCCACTTT. This codes for CASSRGQGGSSPLHF.